A single sample gave rise to the 32 T cell receptor beta chains below, sequenced in a study of OX40 agonist ivuxolimab in advanced cancers. Sequenced by immunoSEQ multiplex PCR; TCRdb stores in-frame clones only, minus some. The table lists tens of thousands of clones, about 81% of them singletons, with approximately 28% in the top ten. The material was CD4+ or CD8+ T cells sorted from blood, obtained in a trial of the OX40 agonist ivuxolimab. These receptor sequences come from an adult with an advanced solid tumor such as melanoma, head and neck, liver or kidney cancer.

J is TRBJ2-7 and V is TRBV9; D is ambiguous. The CDR3 covers 11 residues. Germline values: CDR1 SGDLS, CDR2 YYNGEE. V was pared by 1 base and J by 2 bases, with 1 base between. The CDR3 reads CASSVTYEQYF. CDR3 DNA sequence: TGTGCCAGCAGCGTAACCTACGAGCAGTACTTC.

This clone appeared a single time. The chain is built from TRBV6-5 and TRBJ2-7, with D possibly matching TRBD2 (5 bases). Germline V gene data show CDR1 as MNHEY and CDR2 as SVGAGI. This CDR3 has 13 amino acids. V lost 2 bases and J 6 bases, leaving 11 bases between the germline ends. The CDR3 region has the DNA TGTGCCAGCAGTTACGGTTCGACTATCGAGCAGTACTTC. It yields the protein CASSYGSTIEQYF.

There are a few counts of this clone. The V call is TRBV25-1, the J call TRBJ1-1, with TRBD1 identical over 8 bases. Germline V gene data show CDR1 as MGHDK and CDR2 as SYGVNS. The CDR3 runs to 13 residues. V shed 2 bases and J 11 bases; nucleotides not matched to a gene: 7. CDR3 sequence (DNA): TGTGCCAGCAGTGAACAGGGGGCGGGTAGGGCTTTCTTT. It codes for CASSEQGAGRAFF.

The CDR3 region is CSPGLLMNTEAFF. The CDR3 region has the DNA TGCAGCCCCGGACTATTAATGAACACTGAAGCTTTCTTT. The chain carries TRBV29-1 and TRBJ1-1, with D unclear. Trimming pared 8 bases from V and 0 bases from J, leaving 13 bases between. Germline CDR1 and CDR2: SQVTM and ANQGSEA. CDR3 length: 13 residues.

The V gene is TRBV7-9, the J gene TRBJ2-3; perhaps D is TRBD1 or TRBD2 (6 bases each). The CDR3 is 14 residues long. V gave up 6 bases and J gave up 5 bases, with 15 bases separating them. The germline CDR1 and CDR2 sequences are SEHNR and FQNEAQ (reference sequence). As DNA, the CDR3 is TGTGCCAGCAGTCCTCAGGGGAGGTTAGATACGCAGTATTTT. This encodes CASSPQGRLDTQYF. Using reference TRBV7-9 and TRBJ2-3 for the parts outside the CDR3, the full variable domain is DTGVSQNPRHKITKRGQNVTFRCDPISEHNRLYWYRQTLGQGPEFLTYFQNEAQLEKSRLLSDRFSAERPKGSFSTLEIQRTEQGDSAMYLCASSPQGRLDTQYFGPGTRLTVL.

The rearrangement links TRBV6-5 to TRBJ2-2; 7 bases match TRBD2. J was trimmed by 0 bases and V by 6 bases; bases with no gene match: 4. Germline V gene sequence: CDR1 MNHEY, CDR2 SVGAGI. This CDR3 contains 15 residues. The CDR3 bases are TGTGCCAGCAGATTTAGCGGGTCGAACACCGGGGAGCTGTTTTTT. Translated: CASRFSGSNTGELFF.

V is TRBV5-6 and J is TRBJ2-3; 7 bases are shared with TRBD2. Germline CDR1 is SGHDT and CDR2 is YYEEEE. The CDR3 runs 16 residues. J gave up 0 bases and V 3 bases, and 7 bases lay outside the gene matches. The CDR3 coding sequence is TGTGCCAGCAGCTGGGGGACTACCGTAAGCACAGATACGCAGTATTTT. It yields the protein CASSWGTTVSTDTQYF.

This chain connects TRBV6-6 to TRBJ1-1; D not resolved. CDR3 length: 13 amino acids. The germline V gene encodes CDR1 MNHNY and CDR2 SVGAGI (reference sequence). V was pared by 3 bases and J by 2 bases, with 7 bases between. CDR3 DNA: TGTGCCAGCAGTTATGAGAAAAACACTGAAGCTTTCTTT. This sequence encodes CASSYEKNTEAFF.

J is TRBJ1-4 and V is TRBV4-3; D is uncertain. From germline, CDR1 is LGHNA and CDR2 YSLEER. Trimming pared 1 base from V and 8 bases from J, leaving 11 bases between. There are 14 residues in the CDR3. CDR3 loop: CASSQVGMGEKLFF. Written as DNA, the CDR3 is TGCGCCAGCAGCCAAGTGGGGATGGGCGAAAAACTGTTTTTT.

This chain joins TRBV19 and TRBJ2-1; the D gene is possibly TRBD2 (5 bases). V lost 1 base to trimming and J lost 6 bases, with 13 bases between them. The CDR3 is 15 amino acids. Germline V gene data show CDR1 as LNHDA and CDR2 as SQIVND (reference sequence). DNA of the CDR3: TGTGCCAGTAGTATAGTTGGAGGACCCCTCAATGAGCAGTTCTTC. Translated, it gives CASSIVGGPLNEQFF.

V gene TRBV11-2 combines with J gene TRBJ1-1; D perhaps matches TRBD1 (5 bases). Trimming cost V 5 bases and J 3 bases, with 13 bases left between them. This CDR3 has 14 amino acids. CDR1 is SGHAT and CDR2 is FQNNGV in the germline V gene. The CDR3 nucleotides read TGTGCCAGCAGCATTAGGGACGGGGACACTGAAGCTTTCTTT. This codes for CASSIRDGDTEAFF.

J is TRBJ2-1 and V is TRBV19; D is unresolved. With 1 base removed from V and 4 bases from J, the gap between germline ends came to 5 bases. CDR1 is LNHDA, CDR2 SQIVND, per germline (reference sequence). The CDR3 covers 13 residues. The DNA of the CDR3 is TGTGCCAGTAGTATAGGACTTTACAATGAGCAGTTCTTC. Amino acids: CASSIGLYNEQFF. Complete variable domain (other parts from reference TRBV19 and TRBJ2-1): DGGITQSPKYLFRKEGQNVTLSCEQNLNHDAMYWYRQDPGQGLRLIYYSQIVNDFQKGDIAEGYSVSREKKESFPLTVTSAQKNPTAFYLCASSIGLYNEQFFGPGTRLTVL.

This chain uses TRBV5-7 with TRBJ1-2, with 11 bases aligning to TRBD1. TRBV5-7 is sorted into the ORF group, with uncertain function. The CDR3 has 14 amino acids. V dropped 3 bases and J dropped 8; count of bases not matched to a gene: 6. The CDR3 loop is CASSWGTGGGGYTF. The CDR3 coding sequence is TGTGCCAGCAGCTGGGGGACAGGGGGAGGAGGCTACACCTTC.

The V and J genes are TRBV5-1 and TRBJ1-1; possibly TRBD1 for D (5 bases). CDR1 and CDR2 (germline): SGHRS, YFSETQ. The germline V and J ends were trimmed by 0 bases and 0 bases, with 9 bases remaining between them. The CDR3 is 15 residues long. The CDR3 reads CASSLARGVNTEAFF. The CDR3 DNA follows: TGCGCCAGCAGCTTGGCAAGAGGGGTGAACACTGAAGCTTTCTTT.

This clone occurred once. The chain joins TRBV9 to TRBJ2-1; D possibly corresponds to TRBD2 (6 bases). CDR3 length: 17 residues. V lost 1 base, J lost 0 bases, and 14 bases lay in between. From germline, CDR1 is SGDLS and CDR2 YYNGEE. The CDR3 nucleotides are TGTGCCAGCAGCGTAAGGCGGGGCGCTAGCTCCTACAATGAGCAGTTCTTC. Amino acid sequence: CASSVRRGASSYNEQFF.

The chain has TRBV19 and TRBJ1-1, with D maybe TRBD1 (6 bases). The V gene's germline CDR1 is LNHDA and CDR2 SQIVND (reference sequence). Between the trimmed V and J ends, which lost 6 bases and 3 bases, there was a span of 14 bases. The CDR3 length is 14 residues. The CDR3 reads CASREQGLDTEAFF. CDR3 DNA: TGTGCCAGTAGGGAACAGGGCCTGGACACTGAAGCTTTCTTT. The full variable domain, rest sourced from reference TRBV19 and TRBJ1-1, is DGGITQSPKYLFRKEGQNVTLSCEQNLNHDAMYWYRQDPGQGLRLIYYSQIVNDFQKGDIAEGYSVSREKKESFPLTVTSAQKNPTAFYLCASREQGLDTEAFFGQGTRLTVV.

V is TRBV25-1 and J is TRBJ2-5, with TRBD2 as a possible D gene (6 bases). Germline V gives CDR1 MGHDK, CDR2 SYGVNS. With 7 bases removed from V and 4 bases from J, the gap between germline ends came to 13 bases. This CDR3 spans 13 amino acids. DNA of the CDR3: TGTGCCAGCACCGAGAGGAGGGGAGAGACCCAGTACTTC. The encoded protein is CASTERRGETQYF. The full variable domain, rest sourced from reference TRBV25-1 and TRBJ2-5, is EADIYQTPRYLVIGTGKKITLECSQTMGHDKMYWYQQDPGMELHLIHYSYGVNSTEKGDLSSESTVSRIRTEHFPLTLESARPSHTSQYLCASTERRGETQYFGPGTRLLVL.

This clone showed up just once. V usage is TRBV10-2 and J usage is TRBJ1-2; no clear D gene. V was pared by 3 bases and J by 8 bases, with 13 bases between. Germline CDR1 reads WSHSY; CDR2 reads SAAADI. The CDR3 spans 13 residues. The CDR3 here is CASSDSHGTGYTF. CDR3 DNA: TGCGCCAGCAGTGACAGCCATGGAACAGGCTACACCTTC.

The rearrangement links TRBV11-2 to TRBJ2-1; no firm D call. Per the germline V gene, CDR1 is SGHAT and CDR2 is FQNNGV. V was cut by 4 bases and J by 3 bases, with 4 bases left in between. The CDR3 is made up of 12 amino acids. This chain's CDR3 is CASSSFYNEQFF. DNA for the CDR3: TGTGCCAGCAGCTCCTTCTACAATGAGCAGTTCTTC.

The chain joins TRBV5-1 to TRBJ2-5; the match to TRBD2 covers 9 bases. Germline V gene sequence: CDR1 SGHRS, CDR2 YFSETQ. The trim removed 0 bases at V and 4 bases at J, leaving 4 bases unmatched. This CDR3 comprises 15 residues. CDR3 residues: CASSLGGGERETQYF. As DNA, the CDR3 is TGCGCCAGCAGCTTGGGCGGGGGGGAGCGAGAGACCCAGTACTTC.

The V gene is TRBV27, the J gene TRBJ2-3; D is undetermined. CDR1 is MNHEY and CDR2 is SMNVEV in the germline V gene (reference sequence). This CDR3 contains 15 residues. Trimming took off 0 bases at V and 6 bases at J, with 13 bases between the two ends. In DNA form, the CDR3 reads TGTGCCAGCAGTTTATCCACTTGGCCCTCGGATACGCAGTATTTT. Amino acids: CASSLSTWPSDTQYF.

The CDR3 DNA is TGTGCCAGCAGCTTAGGCGGGGGGCGAAGCAATCAGCCCCAGCATTTT. It yields the protein CASSLGGGRSNQPQHF. V usage is TRBV7-2 and J usage is TRBJ1-5; D might be TRBD1 (6 bases). Germline V gene lookup returns CDR1 SGHTA and CDR2 FQGNSA. This CDR3 comprises 16 residues. V was pared by 1 base and J by 1 base, with 11 bases between.

V and J are TRBV7-9 and TRBJ2-3; TRBD1 is a possible D gene (5 bases). From germline, CDR1 is SEHNR and CDR2 FQNEAQ (reference sequence). The CDR3 has 15 amino acids. V lost 9 bases and J lost 1, with 17 bases in between. The CDR3 sequence is CASKQIRGGTDTQYF. The CDR3 DNA reads TGTGCCAGTAAGCAGATTAGGGGTGGCACAGATACGCAGTATTTT.

The chain uses TRBV28 and TRBJ2-7; 9 nucleotides align to TRBD2. The junction had 11 bases not matched to a gene; V was cut back by 5 bases and J by 6 bases. Germline V gene lookup returns CDR1 MDHEN and CDR2 SYDVKM. CDR3 length: 15 amino acids. The CDR3 here is CASSPIGGGGVEQYF. The CDR3 region has the DNA TGTGCCAGCAGTCCAATAGGTGGCGGGGGGGTCGAGCAGTACTTC.

The rearrangement uses TRBV18 and TRBJ1-1; TRBD1 agrees at 9 bases. CDR1 and CDR2 (germline): KGHSH, LQKENI. V lost 5 bases and J lost 6; bases outside the gene matches: 13. This CDR3 is built from 16 residues. CDR3 DNA sequence: TGTGCCAGCTCATCAACAGGGGGCGGGTTTTTGGCTGAAGCTTTCTTT. Residues: CASSSTGGGFLAEAFF.

This rearrangement joins TRBV6-5 to TRBJ2-7; 10 bases are shared with TRBD1. Looked up from germline, CDR1 is MNHEY and CDR2 is SVGAGI. J lost 3 bases, V lost 4 bases, and 3 bases had no gene match. This CDR3 contains 14 residues. CDR3 protein: CASSSGTGVYEQYF. The CDR3 region has the DNA TGTGCCAGCAGTTCCGGGACAGGGGTCTACGAGCAGTACTTC.

The V and J genes are TRBV6-5 and TRBJ2-2, with D possibly being TRBD2 (6 bases). Deletions cut 7 bases from V and 7 bases from J, with 19 bases between. This CDR3 has 15 amino acids. The germline gives CDR1 MNHEY, CDR2 SVGAGI. CDR3 sequence (DNA): TGTGCCAGCAACTCCCGGGGACTCACGGTCGGGGAGCTGTTTTTT. Encoded protein: CASNSRGLTVGELFF.

The genes are TRBV29-1 and TRBJ1-2, with D possibly TRBD1 on 5 matching bases. With 4 bases removed from V and 1 base from J, the gap between germline ends came to 10 bases. The CDR3 has 13 residues. CDR1 SQVTM and CDR2 ANQGSEA come from the germline V gene. The CDR3, as DNA: TGCAGCGTTGGCCCACAGGTTAACTATGGCTACACCTTC. Its protein product is CSVGPQVNYGYTF.

The chain has TRBV10-3 and TRBJ2-6; no firm D call. The CDR3 has 15 residues. Germline CDR1 ENHRY, CDR2 SYGVKD. Trimming shortened V by 4 bases and J by 1 base, and 8 bases separated the two germline ends. In DNA form, the CDR3 reads TGTGCCATCAGTGTTGTAGAATCTGGGGCCAACGTCCTGACTTTC. Its protein product is CAISVVESGANVLTF.

The rearrangement joins TRBV6-5 to TRBJ2-2; the D gene could be TRBD1 or TRBD2 (5 bases each). This CDR3 has 14 amino acids. Trimming took off 4 bases at V and 3 bases at J, with 9 bases between the two ends. The V gene's germline CDR1 is MNHEY and CDR2 SVGAGI. The CDR3 loop reads CASSWGLDTGELFF. CDR3 bases: TGTGCCAGCAGTTGGGGGTTGGACACCGGGGAGCTGTTTTTT.

This clone occurred once. This chain links TRBV19 with TRBJ2-5; D ambiguous. CDR1 and CDR2 from the germline V gene are LNHDA and SQIVND (reference sequence). The CDR3 is made up of 10 amino acids. Trimming removed 9 bases from V and 5 bases from J, with 7 bases in between. The CDR3 bases are TGTGCCAGCCTAGGGGAGACCCAGTACTTC. This translates into CASLGETQYF.

This chain uses TRBV2 with TRBJ2-7; D possibly matches TRBD1 or TRBD2 (6 bases each). Trimming took 6 bases from V and 7 from J, leaving 13 bases between them. In germline, CDR1 is SNHLY, CDR2 FYNNEI. The CDR3 totals 12 residues. CDR3 sequence (DNA): TGTGCCAGCAGCAGGGGAGGCGGGGAGCAGTACTTC. Translating it yields CASSRGGGEQYF.